A selection of T cell receptor beta chains follows, all from one sample in a study of tumor and adjacent non-tumor tissue in lung cancer. TCRdb reanalysed the multiplex PCR reads using MiXCR and keeps one entry per CDR3 protein. This sample has fewer than 120,000 distinct CDR3 sequences; over 75% occur once, and the top ten carry roughly 20%. Sequenced material: lung tumor tissue. These receptors were obtained from a man between 65 and 85 years old with non-small cell lung cancer. Each CDR3 is given with its conserved first and last residue. A D gene is named only where the DNA matches it firmly. Part of the rows lack a size; the others show once, few, many or a class for expanded clones.

abundance	len	d_gene	v_gene	j_gene	CDR3nt	CDR3aa
-	20	-	TRBV7-9	TRBJ1-6	TGTGCCAGCAGCGTATCCACCGGTTTCCTGTATAGCTCCTATAATTCACCCCTCCACTTT	CASSVSTGFLYSSYNSPLHF
-	15	TRBD1	TRBV4-2	TRBJ1-5	TGTGCCAGTAGCCTTCAAGGGACAGGGAATCAGCCCCAGCCTTTT	CASSLQGTGNQPQPF
few	14	-	TRBV29-1	TRBJ1-2	TGCAGCGTTGAACCGGCAGGGAGCGGGTATGGCTACACTTTC	CSVEPAGSGYGYTF
-	13	-	TRBV12-3/TRBV12-4	TRBJ2-3	TGTGCCAGCAGTTTAGATCAAGCAGATACGCAGTATTTT	CASSLDQADTQYF
once	16	-	TRBV11-2	TRBJ2-7	TGTGCCAGCAGCCCCACGGGGCTGGGGGGATCCTACGAGCAGTACTTC	CASSPTGLGGSYEQYF
once	14	-	TRBV20-1	TRBJ1-1	TGTAGTGCCCAGACAGGACCGAGGAACACTGAAGCTCTCTTT	CSAQTGPRNTEALF
once	16	TRBD2	TRBV4-1	TRBJ2-7	TGCGCAAGCAGCCGGACACTAGCGGGAGAGGGGGAAGGGCAGTACTTC	CASSRTLAGEGEGQYF
-	17	-	TRBV5-4	TRBJ1-6	TGTGCCAGCAGCACCGGGACAAGGGGATTGATTAATTCACCCCTCCACTTT	CASSTGTRGLINSPLHF
many	14	TRBD1	TRBV28	TRBJ1-4	TGTGCCAGCAGTTTCAGGGGGCGCAAAGGAAAACTGTTTTTT	CASSFRGRKGKLFF
-	16	TRBD1	TRBV19	TRBJ2-6	TGTGCCGGTAGTATAAGGACAGGGGTCGTCCCCAACGTCCTGACTTTC	CAGSIRTGVVPNVLTF
-	16	-	TRBV4-1	TRBJ2-7	TGCGCCAGCAGCCAAGATGAAGGCAGTGGGTCCTACGAGCGGTACTTC	CASSQDEGSGSYERYF
-	14	-	TRBV6-5	TRBJ1-2	TGTGCCAGCAGTTATTTTGCGGGGTTGCGTGGCTGCACCTTC	CASSYFAGLRGCTF
-	15	TRBD2	TRBV11-2	TRBJ2-1	TGTGCCAGCAACATGGGTCGGGGGGGCTACAATGAGCAGTTCTTC	CASNMGRGGYNEQFF
-	13	TRBD1	TRBV6-1	TRBJ1-2	TGTGCCAGCAGTGGAGCCAGGGGGATTGGCTACACTTTC	CASSGARGIGYTF
many	13	TRBD1	TRBV12-3/TRBV12-4	TRBJ2-5	TGTGCCAGCAGCCGGGACAGACAAGAGACCCAGTACTTC	CASSRDRQETQYF
many	15	-	TRBV27	TRBJ2-5	TGTGCCAGCAGTCTACAGCGGTTTGACCAAGATACCCAGTACTTC	CASSLQRFDQDTQYF
few	15	TRBD2	TRBV14	TRBJ2-1	TGTGCCAGCAGCCAAGAGTTAGTGGGAGGGCATGAGCAGTTCTTC	CASSQELVGGHEQFF
-	16	-	TRBV5-6	TRBJ2-1	TGTGTCAGTAGCCTAATGCGGGGCTACGGTCGGGATGAGCAGTTCTTC	CVSSLMRGYGRDEQFF
-	15	-	TRBV20-1	TRBJ2-5	TGCGGTGTTAGAGCTAACTCCGGGGCCGGGGAGACCCAGTACTTC	CGVRANSGAGETQYF
-	14	TRBD2	TRBV11-2	TRBJ2-7	TGTACCAGCATCCCTAGCGGGGGGGCCTACGAGCAATACTTC	CTSIPSGGAYEQYF
-	15	TRBD1	TRBV11-2	TRBJ2-7	TGTGCCAGCAGCTTAGCCCAAGGGGGCGATAACGAGCAGTACTTC	CASSLAQGGDNEQYF
many	15	TRBD1	TRBV6-2/TRBV6-3	TRBJ1-2	TGTGCCAGCAGTCATCCGGGACAGAAAAACTATGGCTACACCTTC	CASSHPGQKNYGYTF
-	14	-	TRBV6-5	TRBJ1-6	TGTGCCACCAGTTATTCGATTGGGGGTTCACCCCTCCACTTT	CATSYSIGGSPLHF
-	12	TRBD1	TRBV7-9	TRBJ1-6	TGTGCCAGCTGCGACAGGGGTTCACCCTTCCACTTT	CASCDRGSPFHF
-	17	-	TRBV5-4	TRBJ1-1	TGTGCCAGCAGCACTACAAGGGTTGCACTCGGGAACACTGGAGCTTTCTTT	CASSTTRVALGNTGAFF
-	14	-	TRBV29-1	TRBJ2-7	TGCAGCGTTGAAGGGGCGGGACCGACCGGCGAGCAGTACTTC	CSVEGAGPTGEQYF
-	13	-	TRBV29-1	TRBJ2-5	TGCAGCGTGGCCGACAGGTTACAGGAGAACCAGTACTTC	CSVADRLQENQYF
-	11	-	TRBV12-3/TRBV12-4	TRBJ2-3	TGTACCGTTACAGAGTCAGATACGCAGTATTTT	CTVTESDTQYF
many	14	TRBD1	TRBV2	TRBJ1-6	TGTGCCAGCACCCTGGGGGGACAGAATTCACCCCTCCACTTT	CASTLGGQNSPLHF
-	14	-	TRBV5-5	TRBJ2-3	TGTGCCAGAGGTCGTTCGGTTCCTACAAATACGCAGTATTTT	CARGRSVPTNTQYF
-	16	TRBD1	TRBV29-1	TRBJ2-7	TGCAGCGTTGAAGTGATCCGGATAGGGGGCTCATACGAGCAGTACTTC	CSVEVIRIGGSYEQYF
-	15	-	TRBV11-3	TRBJ2-7	TGTGCCAGCAGCTTAGATAGGGCCCAGGCTCGTGAGCAGTACTTC	CASSLDRAQAREQYF
-	13	-	TRBV6-5	TRBJ2-3	TGTGCCGGCAGCCTCGACAGAGAGGATACGCAGTATTTT	CAGSLDREDTQYF